This TCR beta chain was documented in a study of T-cell reconstitution after alpha-beta-depleted transplantation in children. The V gene's germline CDR1 is MNHEY and CDR2 SVGEGT. The V gene end was trimmed by 2 bases and the J gene end by 1 base; junction bases not matched to a gene: 12. The CDR3 contains 20 residues. Of note for this clonotype: What it binds is not known.

TCRbeta library preparation incorporated unique molecular identifiers. TCRdb re-derived calls from the PCR reads in MiXCR, one entry per CDR3 protein. This repertoire shows about 1,000,000 distinct CDR3 sequences, about 29% found once; its top ten account for about 28%. The study's findings and limits: Fresh T-cell production supplied most of the T-cell counts and diversity seen one year after transplant. Expanded clones from the graft, numbering several hundred, reportedly supplied alpha-beta T cells about two months after transplant. The origin of high day-60 TCRbeta diversity in some patients lay in surviving recipient T cells and thymic progenitors.

J is TRBJ2-6 and V is TRBV6-2 or TRBV6-3; 9 nucleotides align to TRBD1. This clonotype originated in a boy younger than two who had a stem cell transplant for SCID, so the T cells may come from the graft donor. The sequences come from PBMCs, mostly from graft donor cells, collected 360 days after TCRalphabeta/CD19-depleted stem cell transplant. Written as DNA, the CDR3 is TGTGCCAGCAGTTACCTAAGGATTGGGACAGGGTCATCTGGGGCCAACGTCCTGACTTTC. It is translated as CASSYLRIGTGSSGANVLTF.